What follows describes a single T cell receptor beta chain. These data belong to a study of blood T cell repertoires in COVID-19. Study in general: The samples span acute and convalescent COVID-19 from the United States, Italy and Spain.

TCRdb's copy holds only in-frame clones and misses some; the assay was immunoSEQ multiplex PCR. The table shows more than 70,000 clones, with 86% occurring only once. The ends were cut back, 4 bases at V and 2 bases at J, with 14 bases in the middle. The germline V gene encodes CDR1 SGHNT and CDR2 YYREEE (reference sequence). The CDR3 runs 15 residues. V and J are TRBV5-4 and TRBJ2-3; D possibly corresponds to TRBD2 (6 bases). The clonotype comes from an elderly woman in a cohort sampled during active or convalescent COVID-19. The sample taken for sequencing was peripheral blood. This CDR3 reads CASSPRAGTTDTQYF. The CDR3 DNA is TGTGCCAGCAGCCCCCGGGCGGGAACCACAGATACGCAGTATTTT.